Below are 9 T cell receptor beta chains sequenced from a single sample in a study of blood T cell repertoires in COVID-19 (dated by TCRdb to between 2020 and 2021). Receptors were amplified or captured by the immunoSEQ multiplex PCR assay. Drawn from immuneACCESS, this table holds only the in-frame rearrangements with V and J called that TCRdb kept. Clones are partly lost; checked studies trace under half to an unresolved V gene and leave the rest unexplained. This sample comprises hundreds of thousands of clones, roughly 90% of them detected only once. 3% of the sample is in the top ten clones. The sample consisted of peripheral blood. These receptors all come from a woman in her 30s with COVID-19, enrolled during active disease.

The chain employs TRBV11-3 and TRBJ2-3, with TRBD2 identical over 7 bases. Germline V lookup: CDR1 SGHNT, CDR2 YENEEA. The CDR3 has 17 amino acids. V was pared by 0 bases and J by 4 bases, with 10 bases of the junction left unmatched. In nucleotides, the CDR3 is TGTGCCAGCAGCTTAGATCTAATTGGCGGGAGACCAGATACGCAGTATTTT. This encodes CASSLDLIGGRPDTQYF.

Remarks on this clone: Other DNA sequences in the sample encode the same CDR3. Here the CDR3 reads CASSLQGNQPQHF. In DNA, the CDR3 is TGCGCCAGCAGCTTGCAGGGGAATCAGCCCCAGCATTTT. The chain is built from TRBV5-1 and TRBJ1-5; weak D call: TRBD1 (6 bases). Germline V CDR1 and CDR2: SGHRS, YFSETQ. The CDR3 is 13 amino acids. The V and J ends lost 1 base and 4 bases respectively, with 6 bases between them.

The CDR3 DNA follows: TGTGCCAGCAGCTTAGAGGGGCTTACCTACGAGCAGTACTTC. This gives the protein CASSLEGLTYEQYF. The rearrangement links TRBV7-2 to TRBJ2-7, with D possibly TRBD1 on 5 matching bases. Germline-derived CDR1 and CDR2 are SGHTA and FQGNSA. This CDR3 has 14 residues. V was pared by 1 base and J by 2 bases, with 9 bases between.

For this clone: The sample carries other DNA sequences with the same CDR3. The J gene is TRBJ1-5, the V gene TRBV19; TRBD1 might be the D (5 bases). Trimming removed 3 bases at V and 4 bases at J, with 7 bases between. This CDR3 is built from 13 residues. Germline V gene lookup returns CDR1 LNHDA and CDR2 SQIVND (reference sequence). The CDR3 coding sequence is TGTGCCAGTAGTATCGCAGGGAATCAGCCCCAGCATTTT. Protein: CASSIAGNQPQHF. The full variable domain, in which reference TRBV19 and TRBJ1-5 provide the parts outside the CDR3, is DGGITQSPKYLFRKEGQNVTLSCEQNLNHDAMYWYRQDPGQGLRLIYYSQIVNDFQKGDIAEGYSVSREKKESFPLTVTSAQKNPTAFYLCASSIAGNQPQHFGDGTRLSIL.

The CDR3 spells CASSYDGDYGYTF. The DNA for the CDR3 is TGTGCCAGCAGCTACGACGGAGACTATGGCTACACCTTC. This chain joins TRBV5-4 and TRBJ1-2; no reliable D call. From germline, CDR1 is SGHNT and CDR2 YYREEE (reference sequence). CDR3 length: 13 residues. Between the trimmed V and J ends, which lost 3 bases and 3 bases, there was a span of 9 bases.

The table lists this clone with a few counts. The rearrangement uses TRBV28 and TRBJ2-2, with 13 bases identical to TRBD2. CDR1 is MDHEN and CDR2 is SYDVKM in the germline V gene. The ends lost 7 bases at V and 4 bases at J; junction bases unmatched: 12. This CDR3 is built from 18 residues. The CDR3 region is CASNQQGLAGRSTGELFF. As DNA, the CDR3 is TGTGCCAGCAACCAACAGGGACTAGCGGGGAGATCCACCGGGGAGCTGTTTTTT.

The rearrangement uses TRBV6-5 and TRBJ2-3; the D is unclear. CDR3 size: 12 residues. Looked up from germline, CDR1 is MNHEY and CDR2 is SVGAGI. V lost 8 bases to trimming and J lost 4 bases, with 10 bases between them. The CDR3 reads CASRNQADTQYF. DNA for the CDR3: TGTGCCAGCCGGAACCAGGCAGATACGCAGTATTTT.

The chain couples TRBV19 to TRBJ1-5; D uncertain. The CDR3 has 15 residues. The ends were cut back, 0 bases at V and 4 bases at J, with 10 bases in the middle. Germline assignment: CDR1 LNHDA and CDR2 SQIVND (reference sequence). The CDR3 region has the DNA TGTGCCAGTAGTATAGACCCCGCTCTAAATCAGCCCCAGCATTTT. Protein product: CASSIDPALNQPQHF.

The V gene is TRBV6-5, the J gene TRBJ1-3; TRBD1 might be the D (6 bases). Trimming removed 6 bases at V and 9 bases at J, with 18 bases between. Germline V CDR1 and CDR2: MNHEY, SVGAGI. CDR3 length: 14 residues. The CDR3 bases are TGTGCCAGCAGGGACCAGGGGATCAGGGGCACCATATATTTT. This translates into CASRDQGIRGTIYF.